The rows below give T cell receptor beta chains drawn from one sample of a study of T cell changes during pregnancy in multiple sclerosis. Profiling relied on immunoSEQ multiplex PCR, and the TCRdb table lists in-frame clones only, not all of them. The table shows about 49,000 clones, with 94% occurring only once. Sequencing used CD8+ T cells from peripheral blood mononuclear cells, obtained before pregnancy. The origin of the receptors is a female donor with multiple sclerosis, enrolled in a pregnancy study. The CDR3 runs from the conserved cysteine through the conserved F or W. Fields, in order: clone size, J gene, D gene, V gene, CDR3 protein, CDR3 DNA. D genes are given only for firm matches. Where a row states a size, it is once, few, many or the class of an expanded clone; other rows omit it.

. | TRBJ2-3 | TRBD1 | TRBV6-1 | CASSEGGRATDTQYF | TGTGCCAGCAGCGAAGGGGGCAGGGCGACAGATACGCAGTATTTT
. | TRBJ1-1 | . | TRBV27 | CASRRPGENTEAFF | TGTGCCAGCCGCCGGCCAGGGGAGAACACTGAAGCTTTCTTT
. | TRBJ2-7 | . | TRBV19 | CASSIGGGPLYEQYF | TGTGCCAGTAGTATAGGAGGCGGGCCCCTCTACGAGCAGTACTTC
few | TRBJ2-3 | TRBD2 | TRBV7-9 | CASSPLGLAGTDTQYF | TGTGCCAGCAGCCCCTTGGGACTAGCGGGCACAGATACGCAGTATTTT
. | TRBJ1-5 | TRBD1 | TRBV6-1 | CASRRTGDQPQHF | TGTGCCAGCAGGCGGACAGGTGATCAGCCCCAGCATTTT
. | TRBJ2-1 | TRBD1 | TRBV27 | CASSLRSAGAGGNEQFF | TGTGCCAGCAGTTTACGCTCAGCCGGCGCAGGGGGCAATGAGCAGTTCTTC
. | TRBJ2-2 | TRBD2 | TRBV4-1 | CASSHSLRLAGGRNTGELFF | TGCGCCAGCAGCCACTCCCTTCGGCTAGCGGGAGGTAGGAACACCGGGGAGCTGTTTTTT
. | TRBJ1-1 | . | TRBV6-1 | CASSVQGAALEAFF | TGTGCCAGCAGTGTTCAGGGCGCGGCGCTTGAAGCTTTCTTT
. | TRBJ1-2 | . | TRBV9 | CASSDRIYGYTF | TGTGCCAGCAGCGACAGGATCTATGGCTACACCTTC
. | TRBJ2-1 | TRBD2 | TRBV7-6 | CASIPAGGRNEQFF | TGTGCCAGCATCCCAGCGGGAGGTCGCAATGAGCAGTTCTTC
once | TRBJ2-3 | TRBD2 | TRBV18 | CASSPLAGTSMDTQYF | TGTGCCAGCTCACCTCTGGCCGGGACTAGCATGGATACGCAGTATTTT
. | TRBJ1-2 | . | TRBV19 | CASTLVFSRLDGYTF | TGTGCCAGTACCCTCGTCTTTAGTCGTTTGGATGGCTACACCTTC
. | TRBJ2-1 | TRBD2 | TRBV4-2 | CASRETSGNVDEQFF | TGTGCCAGCAGAGAGACTAGCGGGAATGTGGATGAGCAGTTCTTC
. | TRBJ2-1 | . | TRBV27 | CASSLPAGEQFF | TGTGCCAGCAGTTTACCCGCGGGTGAGCAGTTCTTC
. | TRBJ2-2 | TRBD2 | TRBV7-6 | CASSLAGGHTGELFF | TGTGCCAGCAGCCTAGCGGGAGGACACACCGGGGAGCTGTTTTTT
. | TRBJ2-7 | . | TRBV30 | CAWSARDLSYEQYF | TGTGCCTGGAGTGCGCGGGACTTATCCTACGAGCAGTACTTC
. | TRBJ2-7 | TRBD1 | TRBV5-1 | CASQENRGVWEQYF | TGCGCCAGCCAGGAAAACAGGGGAGTGTGGGAGCAGTACTTC
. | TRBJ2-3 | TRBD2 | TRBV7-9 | CASSPSGSSDTQYF | TGTGCCAGCAGTCCGAGCGGGAGCTCGGATACGCAGTATTTT
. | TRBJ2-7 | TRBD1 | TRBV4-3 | CASSQLPGQHEQYF | TGCGCCAGCAGCCAATTACCGGGACAGCACGAGCAGTACTTC
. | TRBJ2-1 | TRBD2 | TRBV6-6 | CASSYGGSTHNEQFF | TGTGCCAGCAGTTACGGCGGGAGTACTCACAATGAGCAGTTCTTC
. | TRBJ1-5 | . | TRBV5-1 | CASSLRVNQPQHF | TGCGCCAGCAGCTTGCGTGTAAATCAGCCCCAGCATTTT
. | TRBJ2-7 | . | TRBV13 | CASSSGTPSYEQYF | TGTGCCAGCAGCTCAGGGACACCTTCTTACGAGCAGTACTTC
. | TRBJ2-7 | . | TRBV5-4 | CASSPDLTGDGVGEQYF | TGTGCCAGCAGCCCGGACCTTACGGGAGATGGAGTCGGCGAGCAGTACTTC
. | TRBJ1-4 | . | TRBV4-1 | CASSQKYSNEKLFF | TGCGCCAGCAGCCAAAAATACAGTAATGAAAAACTGTTTTTT
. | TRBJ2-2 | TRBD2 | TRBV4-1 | CASSLLAGAGELFF | TGCGCCAGCAGCCTCCTAGCGGGAGCCGGGGAGCTGTTTTTT
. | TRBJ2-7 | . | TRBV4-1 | CASSQDLGYEQYF | TGCGCCAGCAGCCAGGACTTAGGCTACGAGCAGTACTTC
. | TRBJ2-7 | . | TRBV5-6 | CASTSSYEQYF | TGTGCCAGCACCTCCAGCTACGAGCAGTACTTC
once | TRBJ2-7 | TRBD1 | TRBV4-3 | CASSQGTVGEQYF | TGCGCCAGCAGCCAGGGGACAGTGGGCGAGCAGTACTTC
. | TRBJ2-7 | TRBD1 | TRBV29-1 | CSVLGQGPLEQYF | TGCAGCGTTCTAGGACAGGGGCCCCTCGAGCAGTACTTC
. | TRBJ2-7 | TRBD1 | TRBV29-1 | CSVVGLEPGQGPYEQYF | TGCAGCGTTGTGGGCCTCGAACCGGGACAGGGACCCTACGAGCAGTACTTC
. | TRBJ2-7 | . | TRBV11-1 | CASSPLSLGGEQYF | TGTGCCAGCAGCCCCCTTTCACTGGGGGGCGAGCAGTACTTC
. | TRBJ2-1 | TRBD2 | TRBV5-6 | CASSGGLADIINEQFF | TGTGCCAGCAGCGGGGGACTAGCGGACATAATCAATGAGCAGTTCTTC
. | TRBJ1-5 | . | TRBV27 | CASSLYRGTGQPQHF | TGTGCCAGCAGTTTATATCGGGGGACGGGACAGCCCCAGCATTTT
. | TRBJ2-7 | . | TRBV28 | CASSSAGTLSYEQYF | TGTGCCAGCAGTTCCGCCGGGACACTTTCCTACGAGCAGTACTTC
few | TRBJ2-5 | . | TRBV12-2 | CASRLAGEETQYF | TGTGCAAGTCGCTTAGCGGGAGAAGAGACCCAGTACTTC
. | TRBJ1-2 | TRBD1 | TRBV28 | CASRGQRGTFYGYTF | TGTGCCAGCAGGGGACAGAGGGGGACATTCTATGGCTACACCTTC
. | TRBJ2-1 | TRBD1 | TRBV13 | CASSLRQGAYNEQFF | TGTGCCAGCAGCTTACGACAGGGGGCCTACAATGAGCAGTTCTTC
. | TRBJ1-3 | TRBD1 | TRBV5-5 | CASSLRTGGSGNTIYF | TGTGCCAGCAGCTTAAGAACAGGGGGCTCTGGAAACACCATATATTTT
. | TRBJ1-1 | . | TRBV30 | CAWSVGAIPEAFF | TGTGCCTGGAGTGTTGGGGCAATCCCTGAAGCTTTCTTT
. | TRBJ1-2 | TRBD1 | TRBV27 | CASRDRANYGYTF | TGTGCCAGCAGGGACAGGGCAAATTATGGCTACACCTTC
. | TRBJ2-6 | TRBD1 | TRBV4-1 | CASSQDRWQGAVAGANVLTF | TGCGCCAGCAGCCAAGATCGGTGGCAGGGGGCGGTTGCTGGGGCCAACGTCCTGACTTTC
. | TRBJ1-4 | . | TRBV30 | CAWHSGGWGKLFF | TGTGCCTGGCACTCGGGGGGCTGGGGAAAACTGTTTTTT
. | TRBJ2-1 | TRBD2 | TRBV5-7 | CASSLEAGLACDDEQFF | TGTGCCAGCAGCTTGGAAGCCGGACTAGCGTGTGACGATGAGCAGTTCTTC
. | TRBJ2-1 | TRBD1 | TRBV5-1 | CASSVRTGWYNEQFF | TGCGCCAGCAGCGTCCGGACAGGGTGGTACAATGAGCAGTTCTTC